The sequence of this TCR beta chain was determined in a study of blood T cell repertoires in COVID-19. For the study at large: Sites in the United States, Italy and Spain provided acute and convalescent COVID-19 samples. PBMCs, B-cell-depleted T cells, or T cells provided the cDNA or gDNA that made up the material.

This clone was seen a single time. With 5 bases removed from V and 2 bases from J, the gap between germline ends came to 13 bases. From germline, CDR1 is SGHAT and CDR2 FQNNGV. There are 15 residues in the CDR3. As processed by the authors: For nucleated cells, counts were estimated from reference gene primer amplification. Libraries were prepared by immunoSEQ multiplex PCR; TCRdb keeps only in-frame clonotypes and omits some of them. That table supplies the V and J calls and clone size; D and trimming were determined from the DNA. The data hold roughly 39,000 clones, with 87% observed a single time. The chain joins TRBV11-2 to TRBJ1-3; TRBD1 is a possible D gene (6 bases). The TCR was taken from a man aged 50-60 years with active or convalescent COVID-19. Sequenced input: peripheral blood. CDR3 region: CASSHITGTGNTIYF. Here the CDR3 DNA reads TGTGCCAGCAGCCACATAACAGGGACTGGAAACACCATATATTTT. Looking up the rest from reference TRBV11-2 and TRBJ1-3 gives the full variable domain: EAGVAQSPRYKIIEKRQSVAFWCNPISGHATLYWYQQILGQGPKLLIQFQNNGVVDDSQLPKDRFSAERLKGVDSTLKIQPAKLEDSAVYLCASSHITGTGNTIYFGEGSWLTVV.